This TCR beta chain was profiled in a study of shared clonotypes between healthy human individuals. Using immunoSEQ multiplex PCR, the repertoire was profiled, and TCRdb retains in-frame clones only, with some absent. There are about 820,000 clones in the sample; almost 95% occur only once, and about 24% lies in the top ten. With respect to this clone: Its cognate antigen is unknown.

Study-level results: Naive subsets generally had larger estimated richness than memory subsets. Non-shared clonotypes displayed generation probabilities falling below those of clonotypes present in all four donors.

The naive CD8 fraction comprised CD45RO-negative cells positively selected for CCR7 and excluded terminally differentiated effector memory CD45RA+ cells. The donor population consisted of healthy HIV-negative adults with no recent acute infections or vaccinations. V shed 8 bases and J shed 0 bases, with 19 bases lying between them. The CDR3 loop spans 16 amino acids. Per germline, CDR1 MDHEN and CDR2 SYDVKM. The specimen was naive CD8+ T cells sorted from blood. The sequence derives from a young man in good health. The chain combines TRBV28 with TRBJ1-1, with unresolved D. Here the CDR3 reads CASDAIKRTMNTEAFF. CDR3 nucleotide sequence: TGTGCCAGCGATGCAATAAAGAGAACCATGAACACTGAAGCTTTCTTT.